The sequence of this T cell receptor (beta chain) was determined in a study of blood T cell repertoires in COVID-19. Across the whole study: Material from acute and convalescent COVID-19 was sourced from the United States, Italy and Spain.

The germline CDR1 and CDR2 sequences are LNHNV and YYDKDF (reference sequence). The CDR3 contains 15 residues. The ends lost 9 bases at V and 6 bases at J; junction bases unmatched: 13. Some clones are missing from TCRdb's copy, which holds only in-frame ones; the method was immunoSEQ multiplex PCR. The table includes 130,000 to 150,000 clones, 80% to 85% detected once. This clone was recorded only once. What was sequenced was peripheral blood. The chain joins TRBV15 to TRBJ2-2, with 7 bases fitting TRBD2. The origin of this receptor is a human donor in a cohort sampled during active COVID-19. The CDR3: CATGGSGTPSGELFF. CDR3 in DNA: TGTGCCACTGGCGGGAGCGGGACCCCCTCCGGGGAGCTGTTTTTT.